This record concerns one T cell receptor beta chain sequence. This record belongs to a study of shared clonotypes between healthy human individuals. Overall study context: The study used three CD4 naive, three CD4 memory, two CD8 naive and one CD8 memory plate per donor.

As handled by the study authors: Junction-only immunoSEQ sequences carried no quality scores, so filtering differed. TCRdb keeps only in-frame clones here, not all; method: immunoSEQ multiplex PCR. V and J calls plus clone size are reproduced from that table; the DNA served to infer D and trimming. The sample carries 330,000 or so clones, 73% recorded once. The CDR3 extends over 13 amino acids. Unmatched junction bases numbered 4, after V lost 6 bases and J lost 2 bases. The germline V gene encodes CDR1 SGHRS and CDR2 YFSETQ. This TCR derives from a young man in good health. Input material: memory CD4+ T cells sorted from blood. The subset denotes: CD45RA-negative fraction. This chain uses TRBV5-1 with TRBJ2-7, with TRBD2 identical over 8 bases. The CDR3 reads CASKGLGTYEQYF. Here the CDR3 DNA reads TGCGCCAGCAAGGGACTAGGGACCTACGAGCAGTACTTC.